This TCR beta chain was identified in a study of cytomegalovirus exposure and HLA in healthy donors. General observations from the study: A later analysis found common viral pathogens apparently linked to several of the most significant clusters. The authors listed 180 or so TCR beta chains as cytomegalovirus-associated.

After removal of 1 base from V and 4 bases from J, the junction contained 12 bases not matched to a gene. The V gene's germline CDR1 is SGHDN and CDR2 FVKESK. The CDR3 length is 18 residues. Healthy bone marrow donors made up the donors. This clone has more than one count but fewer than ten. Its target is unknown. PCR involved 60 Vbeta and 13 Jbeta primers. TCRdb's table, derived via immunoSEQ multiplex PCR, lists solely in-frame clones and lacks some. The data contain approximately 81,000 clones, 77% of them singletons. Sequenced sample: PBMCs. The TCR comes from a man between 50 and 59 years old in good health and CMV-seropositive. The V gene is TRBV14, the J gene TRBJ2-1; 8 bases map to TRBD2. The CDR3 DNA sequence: TGTGCCAGCAGCCAAGCTTACCCCACTAGCGGAGTTTACAATGAGCAGTTCTTC. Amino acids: CASSQAYPTSGVYNEQFF.